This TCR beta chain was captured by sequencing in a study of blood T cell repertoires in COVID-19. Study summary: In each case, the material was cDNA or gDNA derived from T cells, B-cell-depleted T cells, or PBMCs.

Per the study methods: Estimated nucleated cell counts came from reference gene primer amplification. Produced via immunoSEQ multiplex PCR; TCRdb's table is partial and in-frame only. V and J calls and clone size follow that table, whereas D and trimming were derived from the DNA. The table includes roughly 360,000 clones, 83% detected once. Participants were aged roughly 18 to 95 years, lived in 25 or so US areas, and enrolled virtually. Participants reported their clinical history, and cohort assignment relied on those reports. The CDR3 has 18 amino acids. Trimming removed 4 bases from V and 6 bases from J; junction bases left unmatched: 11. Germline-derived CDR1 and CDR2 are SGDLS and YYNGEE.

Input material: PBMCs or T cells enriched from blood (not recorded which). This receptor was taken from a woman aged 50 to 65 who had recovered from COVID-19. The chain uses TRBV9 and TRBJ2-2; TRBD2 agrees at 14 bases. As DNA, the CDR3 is TGTGCCAGCAGCCCCTCGACCGGACTAGCGGGAGGTGCCGGGGAGCTGTTTTTT. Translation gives CASSPSTGLAGGAGELFF.